This TCR beta chain derives from a study of blood T cell repertoires in COVID-19. Whole-study context: COVID-19 samples from acute and convalescent phases originated in the United States, Italy and Spain.

Produced via immunoSEQ multiplex PCR; TCRdb's table is partial and in-frame only. The table records roughly 250,000 clones, under 90% of them present only once. V was shortened by 2 bases and J by 6 bases, with 17 bases between the two germline ends. This CDR3 contains 16 residues. Germline CDR1 KGHSH, CDR2 LQKENI. This rearrangement joins TRBV18 to TRBJ2-1, with D maybe TRBD1 (6 bases). Sequenced: peripheral blood. The clonotype was recovered from a human donor in a cohort sampled during active COVID-19. For the CDR3, the DNA is TGTGCCAGCTCACCAAGTGTAATGGACAGACGCAATGAGCAGTTCTTC. It codes for CASSPSVMDRRNEQFF.